The following is a T cell receptor beta chain sequence with its context. This clone was counted between two and nine times. The clone's antigen remains unknown. No base quality values were provided; no much bigger clone lies one nucleotide off. In total, approximately 610 healthy bone marrow donors made up the cohort. Cohort members were all nominally healthy when sampled, although unrecorded immune exposures were likely present. The donor was CMV seropositive and belonged to the group of more than 250 seropositive cohort members. Every donor gave a peripheral blood sample, and the peripheral blood mononuclear cells from that sample were used for TCR beta sequencing. The Qiagen DNeasy Blood Extraction Kit was used to extract genomic DNA from the blood cell samples. The library was generated by the immunoSEQ multiplex PCR assay. For the multiplex PCR, a mixture combining 60 forward primers for TCR Vbeta segments and 13 reverse primers for TCR Jbeta segments was used. A multiplex PCR assay on genomic DNA amplified the CDR3 region of rearranged TCR beta genes. The Illumina HiSeq System was used to sequence the amplified TCR beta libraries as 87-base-pair reads. As for the original processing: In a later analysis, some 80 million unique TCR beta chains were counted across the 500 to 700 repertoires, and roughly 9.9 million of these chains were shared by at least two donors. Raw reads were error-corrected and collapsed into unique sequences by a nearest-neighbor algorithm in which closely related sequences were merged to remove PCR and sequencing errors. V, D and J gene segments were assigned by aligning CDR3 sequences to IMGT reference sequences. For a sequence to be retained, a match of at least six nucleotides was required to both a V gene segment and a J gene segment. A rearrangement counted as productive if the CDR3 had no stop codons and remained in frame with V and J, and every other rearrangement counted as non-productive. Following IMGT convention, CDR3 was defined as the stretch from the second conserved V-encoded cysteine up to the conserved J-encoded phenylalanine. The earlier analysis of a few hundred of the donors excluded sequences that lacked an unambiguous match to a single V gene segment. In an earlier analysis of 500 to 750 of the donors, V segments were called functional above 56.7% productive rearrangements and were called segregating when the between-donor standard deviation exceeded 5%. To diagnose cytomegalovirus status from the catalog of TCR beta chain sequences, a statistical classification framework was built. In a later analysis, TCR nucleotide sequences were compared against IMGT/GENE-DB human TR gene sequences so that V and J genes could be assigned. A later analysis assigned CDR3 sequences and most-parsimonious VDJ recombination scenarios with the TCRdist pipeline. In a later analysis, every TCR beta chain was defined by the combination of its CDR3 amino acid sequence and its V-gene family, and reads without a unique V-gene family were dropped. In a later analysis, fewer than 600 highly shared, low-generation-probability nucleotide sequences were removed to address suspected cross-contamination and a sequencing artifact. In a later analysis, a clonal expansion index for each public chain was calculated from normalized within-repertoire ranks of inferred template counts. In a later analysis, generation probabilities were computed with a VDJ recombination model fitted to out-of-frame rearrangements, and the resulting probabilities were checked against IGoR. A later analysis scored TCR-TCR, TCR-HLA and TCR-CMV co-occurrence with hypergeometric tests, applying a repertoire-size bias correction to TCR pairs. False discovery rates were estimated in a later analysis by permuting HLA or CMV assignments 20 times. In a later analysis, co-occurring TCRs were grouped with DBSCAN, and TCRdist sequence similarity was added when clustering was performed within HLA-allele-positive subsets. Co-occurrence clustering excluded repertoires with fewer than 30,000 or more than 120,000 public chains, plus five with anomalous nucleotide sharing. TCRdb mirrors the immuneACCESS table, restricted to in-frame sequences. Some clones are absent from its copies; in checked studies, under half trace to an unresolved V gene, and the reason for the others is unknown. V, J and clone size derive from that table, while D and trimming were established from the DNA sequence. The sample records around 200,000 clones, roughly 82% of which are singletons. The ten largest clones represent approximately 1.2% of the sample.

Based on the germline V gene, the CDR1 and CDR2 sequences are MNHEY and SVGAGI. For this chain, trimming is 10 bases at the V end and 5 bases at the J end, and the number of junction bases without a gene match is 6. The CDR3 contains 13 residues, cysteine and phenylalanine counted. The entry retains the CDR3 DNA only, 39 bases that are in frame from base 1. The sample belongs to a study of cytomegalovirus exposure and HLA in healthy donors (dated 2017 in TCRdb). Background for the entire study: An earlier analysis of approximately 640 of the donors reported more than 250 Gb of sequence data and 117 million unique TCR beta sequences from about 179 million T cells. All discovery cohort repertoires had been generated using a single sequencing platform. The T cell repertoires of roughly 660 subjects were profiled by immunosequencing and related to cytomegalovirus serostatus. Genome-wide SNP genotypes for about 65% of the 666 donors were used in a later genetic analysis, which treated that subset as a discovery cohort. A later analysis re-analyzed previously published TCR beta repertoires from approximately 670 donors and added high-resolution HLA genotyping to study TCR occurrence patterns. Among some 400 genotyped donors of the cohort, an average of around 250,000 unique TCR beta nucleotide sequences was sequenced per donor, of which 15% to 20% were non-productive. In the later analysis, no new phenotypic data were used to find candidate immune exposures; instead, reliance was placed on TCR beta sequences and their occurrence across donors. The study was designed to test whether signatures of past pathogen exposure could be identified by cataloging public T cell receptors. The number of donors typed differed by locus, with 629-630 for A, B, C, DRB1 and DQB1, roughly 520 for DQA1, 600 to 610 for DPA1, and approximately 470 for DPB1. HLA typing included class I and class II loci at four-digit resolution. Roughly 300 gigabases of sequencing data and approximately 85 million unique TCR sequences were included in an early release covering about 600 HLA-typed donors. Roughly five DR-DQ haplotypes were handled as single units for association and clustering because linkage in the cohort was strong. In an earlier analysis of a few hundred of the donors, high-throughput TCR beta sequencing was used to judge whether each TCR beta V gene segment behaved as functional or pseudogenic. Along with the approximately 620-subject first cohort, a separate validation cohort of over a hundred different subjects was used. High-throughput TCR immunosequencing, statistical association of individual TCRs with disease status, and machine learning were combined to predict cytomegalovirus infection status. Among the roughly 400 genotyped donors, 75% to 90% belonged to the genetic ancestry cluster associated with self-reported Caucasian donors. Donor age, sex, ethnicity and CMV serostatus were collected together with the repertoire data.

General findings and caveats noted by the study authors: In a later analysis, HLA-associated TCR beta chains showed more clonal expansion and lower generation probabilities than non-associated chains that were equally common. CMV serostatus was the only immune exposure information available for the cohort. The cohort was sequenced for TCR beta chains only, and without alpha or paired-chain data the features that could be detected were limited. Several of the top co-occurrence clusters appeared to be linked to parvovirus B19, influenza, CMV and Epstein-Barr virus, according to a later analysis. A later analysis found that TCR association rates varied across HLA loci, with DRB1 alleles showing the most associated TCRs and HLA-C alleles the fewest. The sequencing pipeline was judged likely to have produced a cluster of highly shared sequence variants as a technical artifact. The authors suggested that the approach could potentially be generalized to other disease states and immunological phenotypes. Because HLA typing was unavailable for some donors at each locus, only the typed subset was used in association tests. In an earlier analysis of under 600 of the donors, most TCR beta V segments were observed in productive rearrangements about 87% or about 30% of the time, broadly matching IMGT annotations. About 17 rarely observed V segments, including chromosome 9 orphons, were excluded from the earlier analysis of about 600 of the donors because counts were too low. According to a later genetic analysis, donors in an Asian-associated ancestry cluster had fewer N-insertions in productive TCRs than the roughly 700-donor mean. In a later genetic analysis, a missense DCLRE1C variant was associated with V-gene and J-gene trimming of TCR beta chains, and the association was replicated in an independent cohort. Sequencing depth was assumed to be roughly uniform across donors in the presence/absence analyses, though that assumption may not hold. The classifier was reported to diagnose cytomegalovirus status with high specificity and sensitivity in both the original and validation cohorts. Specific HLA alleles were associated with 16,951 TCR beta sequences at a false discovery rate of 0.05 in a later analysis. Assigning TCR associations to individual alleles was difficult when HLA alleles, especially DR and DQ, strongly co-occurred. According to a later analysis, most CMV-associated TCR beta chains appeared to be HLA-restricted, and the HLA associations seemed to be driven largely by CMV exposure. Some IMGT-functional V segments, including TRBV6-2 and TRBV6-3, could not be told apart with the 87-base-pair reads, so those segments were excluded. A further reported finding was that TCR beta sequences accurately predicted the HLA-A and HLA-B alleles for most subjects in the first cohort. In vitro tests confirmed that three of the cytomegalovirus-associated TCR beta chains recognize cytomegalovirus antigens. Correlated functional status among segregating V segments might reflect linkage disequilibrium, but an unknown experimental factor could not be ruled out. Most TCR sequences were observed very rarely across donors, whereas some public TCRs were present in many individuals. The study gave a list of over 150 TCR beta chains associated with cytomegalovirus.

The specimen was PBMCs. The chain is encoded by TRBV6-5 joined to TRBJ2-1; 9 of the junction bases match TRBD1. The sequence derives from a girl aged 2-10 years in good health and CMV-seropositive. In nucleotides, the sequence is TGTGCCACTGGACAGGGGTGGAACAATGAGCAGTTCTTC. It encodes CATGQGWNNEQFF.